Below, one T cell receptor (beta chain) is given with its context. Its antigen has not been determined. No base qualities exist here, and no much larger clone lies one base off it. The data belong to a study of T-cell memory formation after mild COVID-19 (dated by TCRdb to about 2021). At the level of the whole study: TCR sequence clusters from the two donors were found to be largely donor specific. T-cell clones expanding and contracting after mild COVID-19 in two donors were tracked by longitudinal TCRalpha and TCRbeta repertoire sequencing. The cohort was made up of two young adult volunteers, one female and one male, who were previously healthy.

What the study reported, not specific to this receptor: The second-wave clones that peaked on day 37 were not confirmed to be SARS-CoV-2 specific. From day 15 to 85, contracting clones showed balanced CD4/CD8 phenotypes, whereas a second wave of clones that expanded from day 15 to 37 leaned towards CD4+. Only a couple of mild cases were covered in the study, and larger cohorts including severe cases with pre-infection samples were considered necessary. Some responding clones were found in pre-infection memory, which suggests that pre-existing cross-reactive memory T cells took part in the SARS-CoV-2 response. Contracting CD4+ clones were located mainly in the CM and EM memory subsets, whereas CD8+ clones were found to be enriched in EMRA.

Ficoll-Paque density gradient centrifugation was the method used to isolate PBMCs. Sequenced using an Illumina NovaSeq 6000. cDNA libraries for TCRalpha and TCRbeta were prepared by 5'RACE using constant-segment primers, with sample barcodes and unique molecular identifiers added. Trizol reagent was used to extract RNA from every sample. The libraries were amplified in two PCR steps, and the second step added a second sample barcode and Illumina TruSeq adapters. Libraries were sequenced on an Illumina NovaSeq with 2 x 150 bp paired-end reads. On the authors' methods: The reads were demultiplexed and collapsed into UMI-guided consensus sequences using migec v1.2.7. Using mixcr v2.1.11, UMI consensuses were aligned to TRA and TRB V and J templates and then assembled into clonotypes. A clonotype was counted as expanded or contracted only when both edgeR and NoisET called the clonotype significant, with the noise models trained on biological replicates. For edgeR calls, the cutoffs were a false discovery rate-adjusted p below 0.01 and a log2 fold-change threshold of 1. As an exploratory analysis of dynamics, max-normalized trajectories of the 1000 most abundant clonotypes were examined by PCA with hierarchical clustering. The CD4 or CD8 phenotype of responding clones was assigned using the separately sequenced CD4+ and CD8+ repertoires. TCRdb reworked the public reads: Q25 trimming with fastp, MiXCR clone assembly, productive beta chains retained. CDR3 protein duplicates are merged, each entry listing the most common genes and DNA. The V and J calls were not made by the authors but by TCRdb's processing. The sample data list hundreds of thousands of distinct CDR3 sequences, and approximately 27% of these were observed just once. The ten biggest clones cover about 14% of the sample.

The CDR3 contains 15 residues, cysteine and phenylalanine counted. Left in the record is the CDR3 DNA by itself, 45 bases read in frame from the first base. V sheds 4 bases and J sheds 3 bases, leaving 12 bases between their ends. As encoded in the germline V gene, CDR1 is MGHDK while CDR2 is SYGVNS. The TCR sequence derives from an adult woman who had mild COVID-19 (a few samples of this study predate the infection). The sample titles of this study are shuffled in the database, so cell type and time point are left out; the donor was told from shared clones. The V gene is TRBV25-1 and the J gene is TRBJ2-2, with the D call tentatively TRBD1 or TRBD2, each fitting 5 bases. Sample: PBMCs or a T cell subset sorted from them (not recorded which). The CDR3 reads CASSGRGADTGELFF. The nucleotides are TGTGCCAGCAGTGGTCGAGGGGCGGACACCGGGGAGCTGTTTTTT. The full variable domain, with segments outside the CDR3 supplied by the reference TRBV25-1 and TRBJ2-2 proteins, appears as EADIYQTPRYLVIGTGKKITLECSQTMGHDKMYWYQQDPGMELHLIHYSYGVNSTEKGDLSSESTVSRIRTEHFPLTLESARPSHTSQYLCASSGRGADTGELFFGEGSRLTVL.